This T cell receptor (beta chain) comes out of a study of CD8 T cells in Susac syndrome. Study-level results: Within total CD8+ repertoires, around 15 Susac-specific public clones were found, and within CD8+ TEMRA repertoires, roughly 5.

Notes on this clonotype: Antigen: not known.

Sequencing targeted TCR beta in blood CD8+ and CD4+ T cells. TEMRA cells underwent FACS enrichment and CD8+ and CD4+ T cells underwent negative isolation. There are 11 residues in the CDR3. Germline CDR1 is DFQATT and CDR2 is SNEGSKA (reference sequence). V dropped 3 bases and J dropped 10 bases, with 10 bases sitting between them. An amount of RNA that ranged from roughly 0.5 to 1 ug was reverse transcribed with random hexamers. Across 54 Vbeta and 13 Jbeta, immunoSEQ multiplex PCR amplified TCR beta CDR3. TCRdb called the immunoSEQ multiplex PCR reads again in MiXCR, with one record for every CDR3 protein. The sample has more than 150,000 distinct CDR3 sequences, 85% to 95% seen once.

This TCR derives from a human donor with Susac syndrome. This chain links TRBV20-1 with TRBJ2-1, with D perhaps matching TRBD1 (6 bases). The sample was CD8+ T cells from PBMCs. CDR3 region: CSARSRGEQFF. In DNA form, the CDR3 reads TGCAGTGCTAGGTCTAGGGGGGAGCAGTTCTTC.